This T cell receptor beta chain appears in the sequencing data of a study of shared clonotypes between healthy human individuals (dated by TCRdb to 2018 to 2021). Regarding the complete study: A few men and a couple of women, aged 18 to 49 years, made up the cohort. Per donor, three plates each were used for CD4 naive and CD4 memory, two for CD8 naive, and one for CD8 memory. The study deeply sequenced blood TCR repertoires of five healthy adults to estimate repertoire size and the extent of clonotype sharing between individuals. Libraries were prepared and TCR repertoires were sequenced by different laboratories using diverse techniques, in order to increase sequencing depth and limit assay-specific biases. Each donor's leukapheresis produced roughly between roughly 0.9 and 8.9 billion PBMCs.

With regard to this clone: Its antigen is unknown. No clone much larger than this one lies a single base away; base qualities are absent.

Its CDR3 holds 12 amino acids, cysteine through phenylalanine. CDR3 DNA is the only sequence kept; it has 36 bases, read in frame from the first base. CDR1 and CDR2, looked up from the germline V gene, are MDHEN and SYDVKM. Trimming removed 6 bases from V and 9 bases from J; the gene matches leave 4 bases unexplained. Healthy HIV-negative adults with no recently reported acute infections or vaccinations were included as donors. Only Caucasian adults living in Nashville, Tennessee, USA were represented among the donors. CD4+ T cells were enriched through magnetic negative selection, after which naive cells were positively selected on CD45RA and the remaining negative fraction served as the memory subset. After blood collection by leukapheresis, PBMCs were isolated using Ficoll-Histopaque density gradient centrifugation and then cryopreserved in the vapor phase of liquid nitrogen. Analytical flow cytometry was used to check the purity and quantity of each magnetically sorted T cell population. Genomic DNA was isolated from each sorted fraction and quantified by UV absorbance on a Nanodrop 2000c.

TCR CDR3 regions were amplified from genomic DNA by multiplex PCR using the deep immunoSEQ assay. For each cell subset, the extracted genomic DNA was distributed evenly across all wells of several immunoSEQ 96-well plates, and each plate served as one replicate. For sorted subsets, 150 to 250 ng of genomic DNA, equivalent to around 30,000 T cell genomes, went into each replicate PCR. The purified libraries were quantified using a Qubit 3.0 fluorometer, sized with a Bioanalyzer 2100, and then quantified again using the KAPA Library Quantification kit. Each immunoSEQ 96-well plate was sequenced on its own single-read 150-cycle Illumina NextSeq 550 flow cell. The authors' pipeline ran thus. Because the immunoSEQ output held only junctional sequences and lacked quality scores, the filtering could not match the filtering applied to full-length reads. To assign V/J genes and CDR3, sequences were annotated against IMGT germline references using PyIR, a Python wrapper for IgBLAST v1.9. Reads with weak V/J assignments (E-value above 1e-6), missing CDR3, stop codons, out-of-frame junctions, or ambiguous translated residues were removed. V3J clonotypes were defined as sequences sharing the same inferred V gene, J gene, and CDR3 amino acid sequence. To compute the percentage overlap between repertoires, the number of shared unique clonotypes was divided by the size of the smaller repertoire. Three approaches were used to assess repertoire richness: RTK rarefaction, the Chao1 estimator, and Recon v2.1 estimates of unobserved clonotypes. OLGA was used to compute generation probabilities for all TCRbeta clonotypes that the gDNA method yielded from a handful of donors. The immuneACCESS repertoire file appears here via TCRdb, limited to in-frame rearrangements. These files lack a portion of the clones; in checked studies, under half of the deficit traces to unresolved V genes, and the cause of the others is not known. V and J calls plus clone size are reproduced from that table; the DNA served to infer D and trimming. In all, the sample holds about 680,000 clones, and around 73% of those were seen once. The leading ten clones occupy 1.5% to 2% of the sample.

Study-wide findings and limitations: Sampling was limited to blood, and TCR repertoires in tissue likely differ from TCR repertoires in blood. Sharing across several donors was observed for approximately 5% of naive CD4, 3% to 4% of naive CD8, about 2.5% of memory CD4, and 0.4% of memory CD8 clonotypes. Because the study included a small number of donors, the genetic and exposure-history diversity represented was limited. Based on pairwise subsampling, the degree of clonotype sharing among donors was expected to be affected by sequencing depth. Compared with non-shared clonotypes, clonotypes shared by all four sorted-subset donors had higher generation probabilities. Estimated clonotype richness was generally larger for naive than for memory subsets. Incomplete sequencing was indicated by rarefaction of sorted-subset datasets, despite the large sequencing depth.

Recombination linked TRBV28 to TRBJ1-5; the central 8 bases match TRBD1. The sample comprised memory CD4+ T cells sorted from blood. The cell subset or site label here, explained by the study, means: CD45RA-negative fraction. The TCR originated in a woman between 25 and 40 years old in good health. The CDR3 sequence is CASSRGPGPQHF. The DNA reads as follows: TGTGCCAGCAGCAGGGGGCCGGGGCCCCAGCATTTT. Reference TRBV28 and TRBJ1-5 genes cover what lies past the CDR3, so the full variable domain is DVKVTQSSRYLVKRTGEKVFLECVQDMDHENMFWYRQDPGLGLRLIYFSYDVKMKEKGDIPEGYSVSREKKERFSLILESASTNQTSMYLCASSRGPGPQHFGDGTRLSIL.